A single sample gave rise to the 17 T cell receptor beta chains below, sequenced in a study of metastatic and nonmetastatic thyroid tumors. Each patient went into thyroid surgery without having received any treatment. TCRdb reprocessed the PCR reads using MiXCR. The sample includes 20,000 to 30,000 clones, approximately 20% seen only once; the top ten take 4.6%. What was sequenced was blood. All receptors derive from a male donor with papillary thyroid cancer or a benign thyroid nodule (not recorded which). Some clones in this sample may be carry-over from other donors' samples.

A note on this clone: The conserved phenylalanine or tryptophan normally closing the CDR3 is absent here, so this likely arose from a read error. The CDR3 coding sequence is TGTGCCAGCAGCTTAGCACAGGGGGCTCGGAGTGAAGCTTTCGTT. Translation gives CASSLAQGARSEAFV. The V gene is TRBV7-8, the J gene TRBJ1-1, with TRBD1 identical over 9 bases. V lost 0 bases, J lost 7 bases, and 6 bases stayed unmatched. Germline V CDR1 and CDR2: SGHVS, FQNEAQ. This CDR3 has 15 amino acids.

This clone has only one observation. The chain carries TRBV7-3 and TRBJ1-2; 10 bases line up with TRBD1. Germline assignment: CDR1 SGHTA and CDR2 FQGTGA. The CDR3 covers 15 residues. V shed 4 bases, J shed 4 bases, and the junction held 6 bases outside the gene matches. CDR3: CASSYTDRGPYGYTF. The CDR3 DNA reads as TGTGCCAGCAGCTACACCGACAGGGGGCCCTATGGCTACACCTTC.

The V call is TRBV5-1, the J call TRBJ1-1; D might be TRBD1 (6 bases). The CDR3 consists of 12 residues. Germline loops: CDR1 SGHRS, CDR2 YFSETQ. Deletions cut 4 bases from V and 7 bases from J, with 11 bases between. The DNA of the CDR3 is TGCGCCAGCAGCCAATCGACAGGTGAAGCTTTCTTT. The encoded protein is CASSQSTGEAFF.

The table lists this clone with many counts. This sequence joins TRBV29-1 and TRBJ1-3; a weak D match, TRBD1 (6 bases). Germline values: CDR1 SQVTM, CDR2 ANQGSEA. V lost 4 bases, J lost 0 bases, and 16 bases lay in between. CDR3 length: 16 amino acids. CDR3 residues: CSVVGPGQDSGNTIYF. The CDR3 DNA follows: TGCAGCGTTGTGGGCCCGGGACAAGACTCTGGAAACACCATATATTTT.

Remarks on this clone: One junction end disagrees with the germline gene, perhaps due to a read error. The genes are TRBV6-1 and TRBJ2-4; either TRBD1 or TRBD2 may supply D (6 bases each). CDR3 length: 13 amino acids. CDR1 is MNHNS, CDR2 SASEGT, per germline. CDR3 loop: CASRHREENIQSF. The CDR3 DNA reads TGTGCCAGCCGACACAGGGAGGAAAACATTCAGTCCTTC.

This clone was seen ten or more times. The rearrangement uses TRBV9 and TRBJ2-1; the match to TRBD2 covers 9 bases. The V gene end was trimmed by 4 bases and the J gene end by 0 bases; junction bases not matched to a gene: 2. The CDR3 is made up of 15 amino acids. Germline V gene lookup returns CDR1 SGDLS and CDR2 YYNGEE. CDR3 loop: CASSPTSGSYNEQFF. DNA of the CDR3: TGTGCCAGCAGCCCGACTAGCGGCTCCTACAATGAGCAGTTCTTC.

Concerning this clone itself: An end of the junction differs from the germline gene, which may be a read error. The CDR3 DNA reads as TGTGTCAGCACAGAGGGAGATACGCAGTATTTT. Its protein product is CVSTEGDTQYF. The chain couples TRBV7-9 to TRBJ2-3; D is possibly TRBD2 (5 bases). The CDR3 is made up of 11 amino acids. CDR1 SEHNR and CDR2 FQNEAQ come from the germline V gene (reference sequence).

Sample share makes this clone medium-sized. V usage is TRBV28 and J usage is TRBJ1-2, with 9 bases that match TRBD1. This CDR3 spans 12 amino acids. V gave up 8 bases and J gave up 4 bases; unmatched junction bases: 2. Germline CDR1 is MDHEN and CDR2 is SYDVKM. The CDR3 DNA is TGTGCCAGCGACAGGGGGACCTATGGCTACACCTTC. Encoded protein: CASDRGTYGYTF.

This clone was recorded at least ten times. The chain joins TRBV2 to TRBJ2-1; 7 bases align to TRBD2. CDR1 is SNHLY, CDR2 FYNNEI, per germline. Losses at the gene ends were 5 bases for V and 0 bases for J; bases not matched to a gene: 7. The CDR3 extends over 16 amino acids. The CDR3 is CASSPSGVSSYNEQFF. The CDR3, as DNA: TGTGCCAGCAGTCCTAGCGGAGTGAGCTCCTACAATGAGCAGTTCTTC.

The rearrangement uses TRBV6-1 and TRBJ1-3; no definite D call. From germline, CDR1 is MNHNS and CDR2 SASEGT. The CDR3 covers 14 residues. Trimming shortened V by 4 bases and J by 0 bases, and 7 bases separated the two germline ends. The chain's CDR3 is CASSVVYSGNTIYF. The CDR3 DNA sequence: TGTGCCAGCAGTGTAGTGTACTCTGGAAACACCATATATTTT.

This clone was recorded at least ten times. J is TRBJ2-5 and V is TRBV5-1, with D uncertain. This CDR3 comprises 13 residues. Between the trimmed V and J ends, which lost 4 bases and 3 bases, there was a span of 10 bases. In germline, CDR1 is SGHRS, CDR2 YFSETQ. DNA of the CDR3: TGCGCCAGCAGCGCTCGACGGGAAGAGACCCAGTACTTC. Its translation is CASSARREETQYF.

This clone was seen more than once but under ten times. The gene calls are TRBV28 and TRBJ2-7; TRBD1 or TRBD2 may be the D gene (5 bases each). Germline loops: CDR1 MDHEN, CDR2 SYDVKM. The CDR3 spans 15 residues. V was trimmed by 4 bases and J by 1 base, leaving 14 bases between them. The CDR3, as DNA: TGTGCCAGCAGTTCCGCCGGGACGGATTCCTACGAGCAGTACTTC. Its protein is CASSSAGTDSYEQYF.

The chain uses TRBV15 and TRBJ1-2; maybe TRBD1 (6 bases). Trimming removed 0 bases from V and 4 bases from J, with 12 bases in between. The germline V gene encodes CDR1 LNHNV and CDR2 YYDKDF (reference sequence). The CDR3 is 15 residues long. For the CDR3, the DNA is TGTGCCACCAGCAGAGATCGACGGACAGCCTATGGCTACACCTTC. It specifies CATSRDRRTAYGYTF.

As DNA, the CDR3 is TGTGCCAGTAGTATCCCCCCTCTTATATGGTATAGCACAGATACGCAGTATTTT. Residues: CASSIPPLIWYSTDTQYF. The chain combines TRBV19 with TRBJ2-3; D uncertain. Germline CDR1 is LNHDA and CDR2 is SQIVND (reference sequence). CDR3 length: 18 residues. V was clipped by 3 bases and J by 0 bases, with 19 bases between them.

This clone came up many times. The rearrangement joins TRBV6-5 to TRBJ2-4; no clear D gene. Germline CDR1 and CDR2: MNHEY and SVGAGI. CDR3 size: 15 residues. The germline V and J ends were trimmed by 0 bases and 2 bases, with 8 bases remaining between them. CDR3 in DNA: TGTGCCAGCAGTTACTCGCCAGGTACCAAAAACATTCAGTACTTC. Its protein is CASSYSPGTKNIQYF.

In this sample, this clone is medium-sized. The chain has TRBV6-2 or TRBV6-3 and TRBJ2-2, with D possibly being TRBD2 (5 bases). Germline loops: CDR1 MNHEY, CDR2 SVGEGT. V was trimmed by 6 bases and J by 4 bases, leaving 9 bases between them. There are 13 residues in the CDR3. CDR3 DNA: TGTGCCAGCAGGGACTTTGGCACCGGGGAGCTGTTTTTT. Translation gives CASRDFGTGELFF.

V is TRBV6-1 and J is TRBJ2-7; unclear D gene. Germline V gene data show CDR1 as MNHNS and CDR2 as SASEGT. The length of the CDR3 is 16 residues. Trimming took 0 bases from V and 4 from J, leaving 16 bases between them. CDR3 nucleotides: TGTGCCAGCAGTGAAGCGGGTTCTAGTCACGGTTACGAGCAGTACTTC. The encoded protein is CASSEAGSSHGYEQYF.